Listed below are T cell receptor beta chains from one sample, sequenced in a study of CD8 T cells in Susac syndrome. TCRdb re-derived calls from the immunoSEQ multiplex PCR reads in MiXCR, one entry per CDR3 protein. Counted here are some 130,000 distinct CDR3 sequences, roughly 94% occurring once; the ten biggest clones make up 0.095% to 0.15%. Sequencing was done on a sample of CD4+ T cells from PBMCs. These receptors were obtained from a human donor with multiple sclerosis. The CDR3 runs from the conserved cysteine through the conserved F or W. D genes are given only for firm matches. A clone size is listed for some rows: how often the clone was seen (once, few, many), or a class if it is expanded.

CDR3 protein: CASSPLDSLGLGNTIYF
CDR3 DNA: TGTGCCAGCTCACCACTGGACAGTCTCGGCCTTGGAAACACCATATATTTT
D gene: -
clone size: -
CDR3 length: 17
V gene: TRBV18
J gene: TRBJ1-3

CDR3 protein: CATSGRTSGSANSYNEQFF
CDR3 DNA: TGTGCCACCAGCGGTAGGACTAGCGGGAGCGCCAACTCCTACAATGAGCAGTTCTTC
D gene: TRBD2
clone size: -
CDR3 length: 19
V gene: TRBV15
J gene: TRBJ2-1

CDR3 protein: CASSQSIGRGATDTQYF
CDR3 DNA: TGTGCCAGCAGCCAATCCATCGGAAGGGGGGCCACAGATACGCAGTATTTT
D gene: -
clone size: -
CDR3 length: 17
V gene: TRBV7-2
J gene: TRBJ2-3

CDR3 protein: CASSRRDGGYEQYF
CDR3 DNA: TGTGCCAGCAGCCGACGGGACGGAGGCTACGAGCAGTACTTC
D gene: -
clone size: -
CDR3 length: 14
V gene: TRBV3-1
J gene: TRBJ2-7

CDR3 protein: CASSLTQAGANTEAFF
CDR3 DNA: TGTGCCAGCAGTTTGACCCAAGCAGGGGCCAACACTGAAGCTTTCTTT
D gene: -
clone size: -
CDR3 length: 16
V gene: TRBV12-3/TRBV12-4
J gene: TRBJ1-1

CDR3 protein: CASSLVSGTLYNEQFF
CDR3 DNA: TGTGCCAGCAGCTTAGTCTCCGGGACACTTTACAATGAGCAGTTCTTC
D gene: -
clone size: -
CDR3 length: 16
V gene: TRBV7-6
J gene: TRBJ2-1

CDR3 protein: CASASSGTNTGELFF
CDR3 DNA: TGTGCCAGCGCCTCCAGCGGGACCAACACCGGGGAGCTGTTTTTT
D gene: TRBD2
clone size: -
CDR3 length: 15
V gene: TRBV2
J gene: TRBJ2-2

CDR3 protein: CASSFLGLNTEAFF
CDR3 DNA: TGTGCCAGCAGTTTTTTAGGGCTGAACACTGAAGCTTTCTTT
D gene: -
clone size: -
CDR3 length: 14
V gene: TRBV6-2/TRBV6-3
J gene: TRBJ1-1

CDR3 protein: CASCNRGSSGNTIYF
CDR3 DNA: TGTGCCAGCTGCAACAGGGGCTCCTCTGGAAACACCATATATTTT
D gene: TRBD1
clone size: -
CDR3 length: 15
V gene: TRBV6-1
J gene: TRBJ1-3

CDR3 protein: CSVDGQDGYTF
CDR3 DNA: TGCAGCGTTGACGGCCAGGATGGCTACACCTTC
D gene: -
clone size: -
CDR3 length: 11
V gene: TRBV29-1
J gene: TRBJ1-2

CDR3 protein: CASSLGQGHQETQYF
CDR3 DNA: TGTGCCAGCAGCTTAGGCCAGGGGCATCAAGAGACCCAGTACTTC
D gene: -
clone size: -
CDR3 length: 15
V gene: TRBV7-9
J gene: TRBJ2-5

CDR3 protein: CATTLRAPYEQYF
CDR3 DNA: TGTGCCACCACTCTAAGGGCCCCCTACGAGCAGTACTTC
D gene: -
clone size: -
CDR3 length: 13
V gene: TRBV28
J gene: TRBJ2-7

CDR3 protein: CASSLGGTGSNQPQHF
CDR3 DNA: TGTGCCAGCAGTTTAGGTGGGACAGGGAGCAATCAGCCCCAGCATTTT
D gene: TRBD1
clone size: -
CDR3 length: 16
V gene: TRBV12-3/TRBV12-4
J gene: TRBJ1-5

CDR3 protein: CASSFEGVRTQYF
CDR3 DNA: TGTGCCAGCAGCTTTGAAGGGGTGCGTACGCAGTATTTT
D gene: -
clone size: once
CDR3 length: 13
V gene: TRBV5-8
J gene: TRBJ2-3

CDR3 protein: CASSPRTGGLFEAFF
CDR3 DNA: TGTGCCAGCAGCCCGAGGACAGGGGGCCTATTTGAAGCCTTCTTT
D gene: TRBD1
clone size: -
CDR3 length: 15
V gene: TRBV7-2
J gene: TRBJ1-1

CDR3 protein: CASSRRYNSPLHF
CDR3 DNA: TGTGCCAGCAGCCGGAGGTATAATTCACCCCTCCACTTT
D gene: -
clone size: once
CDR3 length: 13
V gene: TRBV7-3
J gene: TRBJ1-6

CDR3 protein: CASSLRDRYEQYF
CDR3 DNA: TGTGCCAGCTCACTACGGGATCGCTACGAGCAGTACTTC
D gene: -
clone size: few
CDR3 length: 13
V gene: TRBV18
J gene: TRBJ2-7

CDR3 protein: CASSPDRDQPQHF
CDR3 DNA: TGTGCCAGCAGCCCGGACAGGGACCAGCCCCAGCATTTT
D gene: TRBD1
clone size: -
CDR3 length: 13
V gene: TRBV5-4
J gene: TRBJ1-5

CDR3 protein: CASTPGREQFF
CDR3 DNA: TGTGCCAGCACCCCGGGGAGGGAGCAGTTCTTC
D gene: -
clone size: -
CDR3 length: 11
V gene: TRBV7-2
J gene: TRBJ2-1

CDR3 protein: CASSYSAGTAHYEQYF
CDR3 DNA: TGTGCCAGCAGTTACTCGGCCGGGACGGCCCATTACGAGCAGTACTTC
D gene: -
clone size: -
CDR3 length: 16
V gene: TRBV6-5
J gene: TRBJ2-7